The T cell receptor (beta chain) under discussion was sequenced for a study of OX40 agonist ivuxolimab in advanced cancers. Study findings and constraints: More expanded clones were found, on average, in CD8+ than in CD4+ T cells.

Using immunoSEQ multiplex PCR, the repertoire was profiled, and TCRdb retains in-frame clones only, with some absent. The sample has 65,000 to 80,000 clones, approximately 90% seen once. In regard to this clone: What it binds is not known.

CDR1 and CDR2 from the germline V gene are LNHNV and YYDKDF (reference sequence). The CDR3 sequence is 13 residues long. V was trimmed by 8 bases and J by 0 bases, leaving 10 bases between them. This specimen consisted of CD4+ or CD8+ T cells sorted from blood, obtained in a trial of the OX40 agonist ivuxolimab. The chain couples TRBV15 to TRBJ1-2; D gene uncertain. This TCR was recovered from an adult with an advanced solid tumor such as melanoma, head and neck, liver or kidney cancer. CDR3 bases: TGTGCCACCGCCGAAGACCCTAACTATGGCTACACCTTC. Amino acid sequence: CATAEDPNYGYTF.